This entry lists 9 T cell receptor beta chains sequenced from one sample in a study of T cell responses to AZD1222 COVID-19 vaccine. Clones were read by immunoSEQ multiplex PCR, and TCRdb kept only the in-frame ones, dropping some. The table includes 130,000 to 150,000 clones, over 75% detected once. The sample consisted of peripheral blood, taken on day 0 of AZD1222 vaccination. Every receptor here comes from an adult in good health.

The CDR3 here is CASSGSGGWEQYF. CDR3 bases: TGTGCCAGCAGCGGATCAGGGGGTTGGGAGCAGTACTTC. This chain connects TRBV5-6 to TRBJ2-7, with 7 nucleotides matching TRBD1. There are 13 residues in the CDR3. In germline, CDR1 is SGHDT, CDR2 YYEEEE. Trimming cost V 4 bases and J 7 bases; bases outside gene matches: 8.

The chain combines TRBV19 with TRBJ2-7; TRBD2 matches 7 bases. Looked up from germline, CDR1 is LNHDA and CDR2 is SQIVND (reference sequence). The CDR3 spans 15 residues. The J segment lost 2 bases and the V segment lost 3 bases, leaving 7 bases of the junction unmatched. As DNA, the CDR3 is TGTGCCAGTAGTATGGGATGGGGGGGAGCCTACGAGCAGTACTTC. Its translation is CASSMGWGGAYEQYF. Full variable domain (outside the CDR3, taken from reference TRBV19 and TRBJ2-7): DGGITQSPKYLFRKEGQNVTLSCEQNLNHDAMYWYRQDPGQGLRLIYYSQIVNDFQKGDIAEGYSVSREKKESFPLTVTSAQKNPTAFYLCASSMGWGGAYEQYFGPGTRLTVT.

The chain uses TRBV11-2 and TRBJ1-3; possible D gene TRBD1, 5 bases. The CDR3 length is 13 residues. Deletions cut 8 bases from V and 0 bases from J, with 8 bases between. Germline V lookup: CDR1 SGHAT, CDR2 FQNNGV. This CDR3 reads CASEGTSGNTIYF. The CDR3 bases are TGTGCCAGCGAAGGGACCTCTGGAAACACCATATATTTT.

The CDR3 sequence: CASSQEGTSASTDTQYF. The CDR3 DNA reads TGCGCCAGCAGCCAAGAAGGGACTAGCGCCAGCACAGATACGCAGTATTTT. The chain uses TRBV4-3 and TRBJ2-3; TRBD2 matches at 10 bases. This CDR3 spans 17 amino acids. Trimming removed 0 bases from V and 0 bases from J; junction bases left unmatched: 3. CDR1 LGHNA and CDR2 YSLEER come from the germline V gene.

The rearrangement uses TRBV2 and TRBJ1-4; D gene unclear. V lost 6 bases and J lost 6, with 11 bases in between. Per germline, CDR1 SNHLY and CDR2 FYNNEI. This CDR3 contains 13 residues. DNA of the CDR3: TGTGCCAGCAGGGAGACGGATTATGAAAAACTGTTTTTT. This codes for CASRETDYEKLFF.

The chain recombines TRBV11-3 with TRBJ2-3; possible D gene TRBD1, 5 bases. This CDR3 contains 13 residues. Per the germline V gene, CDR1 is SGHNT and CDR2 is YENEEA. V was trimmed by 5 bases and J by 5 bases, leaving 11 bases between them. The CDR3 loop reads CASSRQGRDTQYF. The CDR3, as DNA: TGTGCCAGCAGCCGCCAGGGAAGAGATACGCAGTATTTT. The whole variable domain, filled in from reference TRBV11-3 and TRBJ2-3, reads EAGVVQSPRYKIIEKKQPVAFWCNPISGHNTLYWYLQNLGQGPELLIRYENEEAVDDSQLPKDRFSAERLKGVDSTLKIQPAELGDSAVYLCASSRQGRDTQYFGPGTRLTVL.

As concerns this clone: The same CDR3 arises from other DNA sequences in this sample as well. The chain joins TRBV11-2 to TRBJ2-5, with D hard to call. The germline V gene encodes CDR1 SGHAT and CDR2 FQNNGV. This CDR3 contains 11 residues. Trimming shortened V by 4 bases and J by 1 base, and 1 base separated the two germline ends. The CDR3 coding sequence is TGTGCCAGCAGCTCCCAAGAGACCCAGTACTTC. It specifies CASSSQETQYF.

The rearrangement joins TRBV9 to TRBJ2-6, with TRBD2 identical over 7 bases. Germline-derived CDR1 and CDR2 are SGDLS and YYNGEE. CDR3 size: 16 residues. V gave up 2 bases and J gave up 2 bases; unmatched junction bases: 4. In DNA form, the CDR3 reads TGTGCCAGCAGCGTCGCCGGGACTACTGGGGCCAACGTCCTGACTTTC. It encodes CASSVAGTTGANVLTF.

In this sample, this clone turned up once. V is TRBV19 and J is TRBJ1-6; 8 nucleotides match TRBD1. Germline assignment: CDR1 LNHDA and CDR2 SQIVND (reference sequence). CDR3 length: 15 residues. V trimming: 2 bases; J trimming: 7 bases; junction bases outside the gene matches: 4. The CDR3 region has the DNA TGTGCCAGTAGTATATCCTGGACAGGGAATTCACCCCTCCACTTT. Its protein product is CASSISWTGNSPLHF.